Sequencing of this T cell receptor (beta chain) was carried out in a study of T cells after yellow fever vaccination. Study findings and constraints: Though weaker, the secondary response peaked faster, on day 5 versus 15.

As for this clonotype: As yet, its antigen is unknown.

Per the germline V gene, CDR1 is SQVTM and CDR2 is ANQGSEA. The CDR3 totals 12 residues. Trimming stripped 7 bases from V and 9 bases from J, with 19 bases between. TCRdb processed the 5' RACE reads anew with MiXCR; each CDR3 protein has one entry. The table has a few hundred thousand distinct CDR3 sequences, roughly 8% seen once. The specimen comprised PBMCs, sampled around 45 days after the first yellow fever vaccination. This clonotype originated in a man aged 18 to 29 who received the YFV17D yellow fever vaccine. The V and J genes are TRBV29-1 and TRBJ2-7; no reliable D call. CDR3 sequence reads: CSGQGWSGTQYF. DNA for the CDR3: TGCAGCGGGCAAGGGTGGTCCGGTACGCAGTACTTC.